These 23 T cell receptor beta chains were all obtained from the same sample, sequenced in a study of neoadjuvant anti-PD-1 for oral cavity cancer. The table came from immunoSEQ multiplex PCR; TCRdb's copy has only in-frame clones and leaves some out. The sample consists of 33,000 or so clones, around four fifths of them appearing once. The sample's time point: after neoadjuvant nivolumab, at surgical resection. Material: PBMCs, obtained after nivolumab (anti-PD-1) treatment. These receptors all stem from a person between 40 and 79 years old with oral cavity squamous cell carcinoma.

This clone counts as medium-sized. CDR3 loop: CSVTLTAIGNQPQHF. CDR3 bases: TGCAGCGTGACCCTGACAGCGATCGGCAATCAGCCCCAGCATTTT. The V and J genes are TRBV29-1 and TRBJ1-5, with D possibly TRBD1 on 5 matching bases. Germline assignment: CDR1 SQVTM and CDR2 ANQGSEA. This CDR3 comprises 15 residues. The V end lost 6 bases, the J end lost 2 bases, and 17 bases lay between the germline ends.

Only a few counts were recorded for this clone. J is TRBJ2-6 and V is TRBV4-3; no clear D. V dropped 1 base and J dropped 1 base, with 5 bases sitting between them. CDR3 size: 15 residues. Germline-derived CDR1 and CDR2 are LGHNA and YSLEER. CDR3 sequence reads: CASSQGPSGANVLTF. Written as DNA, the CDR3 is TGCGCCAGCAGCCAAGGCCCGTCTGGGGCCAACGTCCTGACTTTC.

This clone was seen just once. The chain links TRBV2 to TRBJ2-7, with D perhaps matching TRBD1 (6 bases). The CDR3 extends over 13 amino acids. The germline gives CDR1 SNHLY, CDR2 FYNNEI. The V end was cut by 5 bases, the J end by 3 bases, with 11 bases between. CDR3 loop: CASSRDTGYEQYF. DNA for the CDR3: TGTGCCAGCAGTCGGGACACGGGCTACGAGCAGTACTTC.

The gene calls are TRBV25-1 and TRBJ1-2; a possible D gene is TRBD1 (5 bases). The CDR3 length is 17 residues. V shed 6 bases and J shed 8 bases, with 28 bases lying between them. CDR1 and CDR2 from the germline V gene are MGHDK and SYGVNS. The CDR3 region is CASRKNFQGSLKRGYTF. The CDR3 DNA sequence: TGTGCCAGCAGGAAGAATTTTCAGGGTTCCCTAAAGCGCGGCTACACCTTC.

The CDR3: CASSLVWGARDTEAFF. The CDR3 DNA reads as TGTGCCAGCTCCCTCGTCTGGGGGGCCCGGGACACTGAAGCTTTCTTT. The chain combines TRBV18 with TRBJ1-1; D possibly corresponds to TRBD1 (6 bases). V was clipped by 6 bases and J by 3 bases, with 20 bases between them. This CDR3 spans 16 amino acids. Germline V lookup: CDR1 KGHSH, CDR2 LQKENI.

The gene calls are TRBV9 and TRBJ1-3; D remains ambiguous. In germline, CDR1 is SGDLS, CDR2 YYNGEE. Trimming removed 2 bases at V and 0 bases at J, with 9 bases between. CDR3 length equals 15 residues. The CDR3 here is CASSVTGSSGNTIYF. The CDR3 DNA reads as TGTGCCAGCAGCGTCACGGGGAGCTCTGGAAACACCATATATTTT.

V and J are TRBV7-8 and TRBJ1-1, with D unresolved. V was cut by 1 base and J by 3 bases, with 6 bases left in between. The germline CDR1 and CDR2 sequences are SGHVS and FQNEAQ. The CDR3 consists of 13 residues. The CDR3 DNA reads TGTGCCAGCAGCTTAGACAGACACACTGAAGCTTTCTTT. Protein sequence: CASSLDRHTEAFF. The complete variable domain, with remaining parts taken from reference TRBV7-8 and TRBJ1-1, reads GAGVSQSPRYKVAKRGQDVALRCDPISGHVSLFWYQQALGQGPEFLTYFQNEAQLDKSGLPSDRFFAERPEGSVSTLKIQRTQQEDSAVYLCASSLDRHTEAFFGQGTRLTVV.

The chain links TRBV7-2 to TRBJ1-2; possible D gene TRBD1, 5 bases. CDR3 length: 15 amino acids. The germline V gene encodes CDR1 SGHTA and CDR2 FQGNSA. Trimming stripped 5 bases from V and 0 bases from J, with 13 bases between. The CDR3 sequence is CASSEGQPPNYGYTF. Written as DNA, the CDR3 is TGTGCCAGCAGCGAGGGGCAGCCTCCTAACTATGGCTACACCTTC.

The CDR3 loop is CAWGPGGAGEKLFF. The CDR3 coding sequence is TGTGCCTGGGGTCCAGGGGGCGCGGGTGAAAAACTGTTTTTT. The chain uses TRBV30 and TRBJ1-4; the match to TRBD1 covers 8 bases. The germline V gene has CDR1 GTSNPN and CDR2 SVGIG (reference sequence). After removal of 5 bases from V and 7 bases from J, the junction contained 9 bases not matched to a gene. The CDR3 is 14 amino acids.

V and J are TRBV5-5 and TRBJ1-1; D gene ambiguous. Trimming left V 0 bases short and J 1 base short, with 13 bases between. Germline loops: CDR1 SGHKS, CDR2 YYEKEE (reference sequence). The CDR3 loop spans 16 amino acids. The CDR3, as DNA: TGTGCCAGCAGCTTGGAAATCTGGACGGGGAACACTGAAGCTTTCTTT. Translation: CASSLEIWTGNTEAFF. The whole variable domain, filled in from reference TRBV5-5 and TRBJ1-1, reads DAGVTQSPTHLIKTRGQQVTLRCSPISGHKSVSWYQQVLGQGPQFIFQYYEKEERGRGNFPDRFSARQFPNYSSELNVNALLLGDSALYLCASSLEIWTGNTEAFFGQGTRLTVV.

V usage is TRBV5-1 and J usage is TRBJ2-2; a weak D match, TRBD1 (5 bases). Per the germline V gene, CDR1 is SGHRS and CDR2 is YFSETQ. The CDR3 is made up of 16 amino acids. Trimming took off 1 base at V and 1 base at J, with 11 bases between the two ends. The CDR3, as DNA: TGCGCCAGCAGCTTGTGGGGTCAGGGGAACACCGGGGAGCTGTTTTTT. Translating it yields CASSLWGQGNTGELFF.

The sample holds a few counts of this clone. The chain combines TRBV4-1 with TRBJ1-2; 8 nucleotides match TRBD1. The CDR3 is 21 amino acids. Germline loops: CDR1 MGHRA, CDR2 YSYEKL. V gave up 0 bases and J gave up 3 bases; unmatched junction bases: 21. The CDR3, as DNA: TGCGCCAGCAGCCAAGATCAGTCGGGGGCAGGGGGCCTCCTCAACTACTATGGCTACACCTTC. This translates into CASSQDQSGAGGLLNYYGYTF.

The chain recombines TRBV5-1 with TRBJ1-2; 7 bases line up with TRBD1. CDR3 length: 15 amino acids. V was clipped by 4 bases and J by 2 bases; unmatched bases: 8. From germline, CDR1 is SGHRS and CDR2 YFSETQ. CDR3 nucleotide sequence: TGCGCCAGCAGCGCGACGGGACAGCAAAACTATGGCTACACCTTC. Amino acid sequence: CASSATGQQNYGYTF.

A few counts support this clone. The V gene is TRBV6-1, the J gene TRBJ1-1, with D perhaps TRBD1 (5 bases). Per the germline V gene, CDR1 is MNHNS and CDR2 is SASEGT. The V end was cut by 1 base, the J end by 8 bases, with 17 bases between. The CDR3 extends over 15 amino acids. The CDR3 sequence: CASSEGTGVTSEAFF. The DNA of the CDR3 is TGTGCCAGCAGTGAAGGTACAGGAGTAACCTCCGAAGCTTTCTTT.

This chain links TRBV7-2 with TRBJ2-5, with D possibly TRBD1 on 6 matching bases. This CDR3 comprises 17 residues. V lost 1 base and J 2 bases, leaving 17 bases between the germline ends. The V gene's germline CDR1 is SGHTA and CDR2 FQGNSA. The CDR3 bases are TGTGCCAGCAGCTTAGGGTCTAGGGGGTCTGGACAAGAGACCCAGTACTTC. It translates to CASSLGSRGSGQETQYF.

V and J are TRBV4-3 and TRBJ1-2; 8 bases are shared with TRBD1. CDR3 length equals 14 residues. Trimming cost V 0 bases and J 8 bases; bases outside gene matches: 5. Germline V gene data show CDR1 as LGHNA and CDR2 as YSLEER. CDR3 nucleotides: TGCGCCAGCAGCCAAGATCAACAGGGGGGCGGCTACACCTTC. Its protein is CASSQDQQGGGYTF.

The chain recombines TRBV5-1 with TRBJ2-1; D possibly uses TRBD1 or TRBD2 (5 bases each). Between the trimmed V and J ends, which lost 3 bases and 6 bases, there was a span of 16 bases. The CDR3 runs 15 residues. Per germline, CDR1 SGHRS and CDR2 YFSETQ. The CDR3 DNA follows: TGCGCCAGCAGCTGGGACGGTGCGTCGGGCAATGAGCAGTTCTTC. Amino acids: CASSWDGASGNEQFF.

The chain uses TRBV6-5 and TRBJ1-2; D remains unclear. CDR3 length equals 15 residues. Looked up from germline, CDR1 is MNHEY and CDR2 is SVGAGI. Trimming took 6 bases from V and 5 from J, leaving 19 bases between them. Here the CDR3 DNA reads TGTGCCAGCAGCCCCCCGCCGGGCAGGACTTATGGCTACACCTTC. This sequence encodes CASSPPPGRTYGYTF.

The chain has TRBV19 and TRBJ2-3; TRBD2 matches at 14 bases. V gave up 5 bases and J gave up 2 bases; unmatched junction bases: 6. Germline assignment: CDR1 LNHDA and CDR2 SQIVND (reference sequence). CDR3 length: 17 amino acids. The CDR3 nucleotides read TGTGCCAGTAGTTCGACTAGCGGGGGGGTTCTCACAGATACGCAGTATTTT. Its translation: CASSSTSGGVLTDTQYF.

This clone occurred once. The chain carries TRBV5-4 and TRBJ1-6; D is uncertain. The CDR3 runs to 12 residues. Germline values: CDR1 SGHNT, CDR2 YYREEE (reference sequence). The germline V and J ends were trimmed by 0 bases and 12 bases, with 7 bases remaining between them. As DNA, the CDR3 is TGTGCCAGCAGCTTGGAAGGTGGACCCCTCCACTTT. This codes for CASSLEGGPLHF.

The chain carries TRBV21-1 and TRBJ2-1. TRBV21-1 is classified as a pseudogene. CDR3 size: 18 residues. The DNA of the CDR3 is TGTGCCAGCAGCAAAGCTGGCCCCCTTCTGGGATCCTACAATGAGCAGTTCTTC. Its translation is CASSKAGPLLGSYNEQFF.

V usage is TRBV10-3 and J usage is TRBJ2-2; TRBD1 aligns across 10 bases. The CDR3 has 19 amino acids. Germline lookup yields CDR1 ENHRY and CDR2 SYGVKD. Trimming at V came to 4 bases and at J to 1 base, leaving 12 bases not matched to a gene. The CDR3 nucleotides read TGTGCCATCAGTGTGGCCCTAGGGACAGGGGAGGGGAACACCGGGGAGCTGTTTTTT. It codes for CAISVALGTGEGNTGELFF.

The chain couples TRBV7-3 to TRBJ2-1; TRBD2 matches at 13 bases. CDR1 SGHTA and CDR2 FQGTGA come from the germline V gene. The CDR3 extends over 15 amino acids. The V gene end was trimmed by 3 bases and the J gene end by 10 bases; junction bases not matched to a gene: 6. In DNA form, the CDR3 reads TGTGCCAGCAGCTTTACTAGCGGGGGGGCCGGCGAGCAGTTCTTC. It translates to CASSFTSGGAGEQFF.